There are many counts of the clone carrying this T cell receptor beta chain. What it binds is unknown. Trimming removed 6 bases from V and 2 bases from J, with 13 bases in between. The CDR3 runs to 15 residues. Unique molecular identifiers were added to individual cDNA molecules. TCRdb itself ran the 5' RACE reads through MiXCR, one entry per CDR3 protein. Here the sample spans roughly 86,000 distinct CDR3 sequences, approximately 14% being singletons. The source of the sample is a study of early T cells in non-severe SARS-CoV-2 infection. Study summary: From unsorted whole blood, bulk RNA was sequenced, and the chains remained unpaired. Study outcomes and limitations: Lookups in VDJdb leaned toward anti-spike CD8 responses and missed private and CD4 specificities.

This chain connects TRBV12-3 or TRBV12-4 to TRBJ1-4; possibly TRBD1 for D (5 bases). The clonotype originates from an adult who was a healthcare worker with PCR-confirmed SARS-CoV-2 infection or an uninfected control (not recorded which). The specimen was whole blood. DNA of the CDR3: TGTGCCAGCAGCGGTCCCCCAGGGACTAATGAAAAACTGTTTTTT. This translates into CASSGPPGTNEKLFF.